These 11 T cell receptor beta chains were all obtained from the same sample, sequenced in a study of cytomegalovirus exposure and HLA in healthy donors. The PCR ran on 60 Vbeta and 13 Jbeta primers. Using immunoSEQ multiplex PCR, the repertoire was profiled, and TCRdb retains in-frame clones only, with some absent. Here the sample spans approximately 95,000 clones, about 86% being singletons. Sequenced sample: PBMCs. Receptor source: a woman in her 70s in good health and CMV-seropositive.

The J gene is TRBJ2-7, the V gene TRBV11-1; 7 bases agree with TRBD2. This CDR3 has 15 amino acids. CDR1 is SGHAT and CDR2 is FQDESV in the germline V gene (reference sequence). The ends lost 1 base at V and 3 bases at J; junction bases unmatched: 6. The CDR3 is CASSLGGPGGYEQYF. The DNA for the CDR3 is TGTGCCAGCAGCTTAGGAGGCCCGGGAGGCTACGAGCAGTACTTC.

The J gene is TRBJ2-7, the V gene TRBV11-1, with TRBD2 identical over 7 bases. V shed 3 bases, J shed 5 bases, and the junction held 10 bases outside the gene matches. The CDR3 length is 15 residues. Germline-derived CDR1 and CDR2 are SGHAT and FQDESV (reference sequence). CDR3 in amino acids: CASSFSAGAPHEQYF. The DNA for the CDR3 is TGTGCCAGCAGCTTCTCCGCGGGAGCTCCCCACGAGCAGTACTTC.

The CDR3 loop is CASSPPSRNTEAFF. For the CDR3, the DNA is TGTGCCAGCTCACCACCGAGTCGGAACACTGAAGCTTTCTTT. The chain combines TRBV18 with TRBJ1-1; D is uncertain. Germline V gene sequence: CDR1 KGHSH, CDR2 LQKENI. CDR3 length: 14 residues. The V end lost 0 bases, the J end lost 1 base, and 6 bases lay between the germline ends.

J is TRBJ2-5 and V is TRBV6-5, with D perhaps matching TRBD2 (6 bases). Per the germline V gene, CDR1 is MNHEY and CDR2 is SVGAGI. Deletions cut 10 bases from V and 5 bases from J, with 14 bases between. The CDR3 is 12 amino acids. CDR3 sequence reads: CATQGGSETQYF. Here the CDR3 DNA reads TGTGCCACCCAGGGAGGCTCGGAGACCCAGTACTTC.

This rearrangement joins TRBV6-1 to TRBJ1-2, with a possible D match to TRBD1 (5 bases). Trimming took off 1 base at V and 2 bases at J, with 11 bases between the two ends. Germline CDR1 is MNHNS and CDR2 is SASEGT. The CDR3 has 15 residues. CDR3 coding DNA: TGTGCCAGCAGTGAAGGTATAGGGGCCAACTATGGCTACACCTTC. Its protein product is CASSEGIGANYGYTF.

This clone was seen only once. V and J are TRBV6-1 and TRBJ2-7; 8 bases align to TRBD2. V lost 4 bases and J lost 7; bases outside the gene matches: 12. The germline gives CDR1 MNHNS, CDR2 SASEGT. The CDR3 is 15 amino acids. CDR3 in DNA: TGTGCCAGCAGTGGCCGTAGCGGGGCCATGGGGGAGCAGTACTTC. This translates into CASSGRSGAMGEQYF.

This rearrangement joins TRBV11-2 to TRBJ2-3; unclear D gene. The CDR3 totals 14 residues. V was pared by 3 bases and J by 4 bases, with 11 bases between. In germline, CDR1 is SGHAT, CDR2 FQNNGV. DNA of the CDR3: TGTGCCAGCAGCTTTCCATTACGGGCAGATACGCAGTATTTT. Protein: CASSFPLRADTQYF.

The V call is TRBV5-6, the J call TRBJ2-7, with 8 bases fitting TRBD2. Looked up from germline, CDR1 is SGHDT and CDR2 is YYEEEE. With 5 bases clipped from V and 0 bases from J, the junction kept 7 bases outside the gene matches. The CDR3 runs to 15 residues. In nucleotides, the CDR3 is TGTGCCAGCAGGTTTGAGCGGGAGCCCTCCTACGAGCAGTACTTC. This sequence encodes CASRFEREPSYEQYF.

The CDR3 DNA reads as TGTGCCAGCAGTGAAGGACAGAACCAAGAGACCCAGTACTTC. Protein product: CASSEGQNQETQYF. The chain couples TRBV25-1 to TRBJ2-5; TRBD1 is a possible D gene (6 bases). The CDR3 consists of 14 residues. The V end lost 2 bases, the J end lost 0 bases, and 7 bases lay between the germline ends. Germline values: CDR1 MGHDK, CDR2 SYGVNS.

This clone was picked up a small number of times. The chain is built from TRBV10-3 and TRBJ1-4; 8 bases agree with TRBD1. Germline V gives CDR1 ENHRY, CDR2 SYGVKD. This CDR3 is 18 amino acids long. The J segment lost 5 bases and the V segment lost 4 bases, leaving 15 bases of the junction unmatched. The DNA of the CDR3 is TGTGCCATCAGTGGGGGGACAGGTCCAACCCTGGGCAATGAAAAACTGTTTTTT. It codes for CAISGGTGPTLGNEKLFF.

The chain is built from TRBV11-2 and TRBJ1-3; D gene unclear. Deletions cut 6 bases from V and 0 bases from J, with 15 bases between. The germline CDR1 and CDR2 sequences are SGHAT and FQNNGV. The CDR3 consists of 16 residues. The CDR3 sequence is CASSQVGAISGNTIYF. Here the CDR3 DNA reads TGTGCCAGCAGTCAAGTGGGCGCGATCTCTGGAAACACCATATATTTT.